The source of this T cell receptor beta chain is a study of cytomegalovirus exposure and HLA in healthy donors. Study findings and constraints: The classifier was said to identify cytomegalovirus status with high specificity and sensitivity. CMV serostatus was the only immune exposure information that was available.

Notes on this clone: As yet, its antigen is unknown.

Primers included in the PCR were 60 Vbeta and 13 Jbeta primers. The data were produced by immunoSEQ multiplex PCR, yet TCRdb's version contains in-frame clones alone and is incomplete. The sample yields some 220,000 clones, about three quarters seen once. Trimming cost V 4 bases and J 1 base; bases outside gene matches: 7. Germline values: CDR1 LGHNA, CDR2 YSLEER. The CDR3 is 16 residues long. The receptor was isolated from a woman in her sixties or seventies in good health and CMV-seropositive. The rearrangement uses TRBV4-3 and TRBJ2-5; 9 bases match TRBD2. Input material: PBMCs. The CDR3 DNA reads TGCGCCAGCAGCCGAAGCGTTAGCGGGGGCCAAGAGACCCAGTACTTC. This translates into CASSRSVSGGQETQYF.